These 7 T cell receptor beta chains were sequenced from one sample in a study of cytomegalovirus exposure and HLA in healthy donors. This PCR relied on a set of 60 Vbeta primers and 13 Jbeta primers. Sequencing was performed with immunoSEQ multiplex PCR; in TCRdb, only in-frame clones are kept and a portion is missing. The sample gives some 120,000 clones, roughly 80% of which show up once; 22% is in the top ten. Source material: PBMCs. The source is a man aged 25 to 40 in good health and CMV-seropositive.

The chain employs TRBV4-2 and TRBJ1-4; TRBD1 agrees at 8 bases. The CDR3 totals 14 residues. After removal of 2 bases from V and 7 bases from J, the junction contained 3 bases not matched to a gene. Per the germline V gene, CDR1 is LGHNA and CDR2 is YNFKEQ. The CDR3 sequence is CASSQRDRTEKLFF. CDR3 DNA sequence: TGTGCCAGCAGCCAACGGGACAGGACTGAAAAACTGTTTTTT.

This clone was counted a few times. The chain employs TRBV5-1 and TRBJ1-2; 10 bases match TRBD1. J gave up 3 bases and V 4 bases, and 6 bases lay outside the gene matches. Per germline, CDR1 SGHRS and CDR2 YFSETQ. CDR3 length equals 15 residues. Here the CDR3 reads CASSRAGTGDYGYTF. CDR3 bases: TGCGCCAGCAGCCGGGCGGGGACAGGGGACTATGGCTACACCTTC.

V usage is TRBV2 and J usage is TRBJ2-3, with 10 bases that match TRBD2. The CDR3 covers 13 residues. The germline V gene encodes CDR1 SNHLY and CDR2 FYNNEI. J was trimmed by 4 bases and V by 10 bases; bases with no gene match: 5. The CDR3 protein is CANPGLAPDTQYF. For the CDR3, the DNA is TGTGCCAATCCGGGACTAGCGCCAGATACGCAGTATTTT. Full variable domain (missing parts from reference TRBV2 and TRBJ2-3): EPEVTQTPSHQVTQMGQEVILRCVPISNHLYFYWYRQILGQKVEFLVSFYNNEISEKSEIFDDQFSVERPDGSNFTLKIRSTKLEDSAMYFCANPGLAPDTQYFGPGTRLTVL.

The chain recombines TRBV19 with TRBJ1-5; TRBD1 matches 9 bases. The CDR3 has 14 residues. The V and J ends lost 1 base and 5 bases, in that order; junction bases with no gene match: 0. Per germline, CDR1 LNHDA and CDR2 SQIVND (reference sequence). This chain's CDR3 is CASSIGTGDQPQHF. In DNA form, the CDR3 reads TGTGCCAGTAGTATAGGGACAGGGGATCAGCCCCAGCATTTT.

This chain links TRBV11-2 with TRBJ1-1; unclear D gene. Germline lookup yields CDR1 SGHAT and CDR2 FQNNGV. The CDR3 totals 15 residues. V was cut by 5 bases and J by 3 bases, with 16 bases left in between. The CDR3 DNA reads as TGTGCCAGCAGCCTCCCGATTCAGGATTACACTGAAGCTTTCTTT. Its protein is CASSLPIQDYTEAFF.

The CDR3 sequence is CASSSTSGRARADTQYF. CDR3 coding DNA: TGTGCCAGCAGCTCAACCTCGGGGAGGGCGAGGGCAGATACGCAGTATTTT. The rearrangement uses TRBV6-4 and TRBJ2-3; TRBD2 aligns across 7 bases. The CDR3 extends over 17 amino acids. The germline CDR1 and CDR2 sequences are MRHNA and SNTAGT. V gave up 6 bases and J gave up 4 bases; unmatched junction bases: 16.

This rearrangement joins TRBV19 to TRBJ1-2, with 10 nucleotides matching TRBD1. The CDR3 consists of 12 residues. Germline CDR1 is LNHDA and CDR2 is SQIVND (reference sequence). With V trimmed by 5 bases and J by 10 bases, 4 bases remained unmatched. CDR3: CASSVGTGAYTF. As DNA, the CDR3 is TGTGCCAGTAGTGTCGGGACAGGGGCCTACACCTTC.